This entry concerns a single T cell receptor beta chain. Authors' methods: Amplified reference gene primers provided the basis for estimating nucleated cell counts. The protocol was immunoSEQ multiplex PCR, while the TCRdb copy is restricted to in-frame clones and leaves out a portion. The V and J calls and clone size are taken from that table; D and trimming were inferred from the DNA. The sample holds about 100,000 clones; roughly 84% are singletons and the top ten take less than 2%. This entry is derived from a study of blood T cell repertoires in COVID-19. Study details: PBMCs, B-cell-depleted T cells, or T cells provided the cDNA or gDNA that made up the material.

The V end lost 0 bases, the J end lost 6 bases, and 14 bases lay between the germline ends. In germline, CDR1 is LGHNA, CDR2 YSLEER. This CDR3 has 15 residues. The sequencing sample was made of peripheral blood. The chain recombines TRBV4-3 with TRBJ1-2; possibly TRBD1 for D (6 bases). The clonotype was recovered from a man aged 65 to 79 with active or convalescent COVID-19. The CDR3, as DNA: TGCGCCAGCAGCCAAGATTATAACAGGGATCATGGCTACACCTTC. Its protein product is CASSQDYNRDHGYTF.